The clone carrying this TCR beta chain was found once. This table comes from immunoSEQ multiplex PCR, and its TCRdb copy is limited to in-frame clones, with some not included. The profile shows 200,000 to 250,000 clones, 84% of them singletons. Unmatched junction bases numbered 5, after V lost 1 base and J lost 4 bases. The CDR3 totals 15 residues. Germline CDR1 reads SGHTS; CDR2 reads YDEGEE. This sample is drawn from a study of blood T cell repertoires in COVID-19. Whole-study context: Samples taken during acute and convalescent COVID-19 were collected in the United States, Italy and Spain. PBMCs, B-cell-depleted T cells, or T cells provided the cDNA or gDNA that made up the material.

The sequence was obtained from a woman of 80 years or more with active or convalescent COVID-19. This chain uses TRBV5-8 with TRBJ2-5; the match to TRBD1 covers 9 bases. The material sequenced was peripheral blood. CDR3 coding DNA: TGTGCCAGCAGCTTGCGGGACAGGGAACTAGAGACCCAGTACTTC. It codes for CASSLRDRELETQYF.